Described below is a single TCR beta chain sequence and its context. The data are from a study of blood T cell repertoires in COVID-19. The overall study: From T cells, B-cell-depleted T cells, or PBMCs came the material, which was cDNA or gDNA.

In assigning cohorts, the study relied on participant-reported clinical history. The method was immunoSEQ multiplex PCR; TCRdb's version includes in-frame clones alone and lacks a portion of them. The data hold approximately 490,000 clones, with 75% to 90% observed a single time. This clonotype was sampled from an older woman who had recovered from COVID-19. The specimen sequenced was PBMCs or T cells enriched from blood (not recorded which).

DNA for the CDR3: TGTGCCAGCAGCTTAGAGGGCAACAGGGGAAGCGAGCAGTACTTC. Its protein is CASSLEGNRGSEQYF. J is TRBJ2-7 and V is TRBV11-2, with 7 bases lining up with TRBD1. Germline CDR1 SGHAT, CDR2 FQNNGV. The CDR3 sequence is 15 residues long. V was clipped by 0 bases and J by 6 bases; unmatched bases: 8.